The 13 T cell receptor beta chains given below trace back to one sample, sequenced in a study of blood T cell repertoires in COVID-19. Repertoires were generated with immunoSEQ multiplex PCR, while TCRdb's copy carries only in-frame clones and drops some. Of around 100,000 clones listed, less than 90% are singletons. Sequencing used peripheral blood. The receptor set was obtained from a man aged 25 to 45 in a cohort sampled during active COVID-19.

J is TRBJ1-5 and V is TRBV18; 8 bases match TRBD1. V was pared by 8 bases and J by 5 bases, with 8 bases of the junction left unmatched. The germline V gene encodes CDR1 KGHSH and CDR2 LQKENI. The CDR3 runs 14 residues. The CDR3 here is CASHRGVFYQPQHF. CDR3 in DNA: TGTGCCAGCCACAGGGGGGTTTTCTATCAGCCCCAGCATTTT.

The rearrangement joins TRBV5-1 to TRBJ1-2; D is unresolved. Germline V gene sequence: CDR1 SGHRS, CDR2 YFSETQ. V was trimmed by 0 bases and J by 1 base, leaving 10 bases between them. The CDR3 is 15 residues long. The chain's CDR3 is CASSLALADNYGYTF. In DNA, the CDR3 is TGCGCCAGCAGCTTGGCCCTAGCGGATAACTATGGCTACACCTTC.

The chain employs TRBV4-1 and TRBJ2-4, with TRBD1 as a possible D gene (6 bases). The CDR3 sequence is 14 residues long. The V gene's germline CDR1 is MGHRA and CDR2 YSYEKL. V lost 1 base, J lost 12 bases, and 16 bases lay in between. The DNA for the CDR3 is TGCGCCAGCAGCCAAGTAGGGCAGGGGATCACTCAGTACTTC. Translating it yields CASSQVGQGITQYF.

This clone came up once. Here the CDR3 reads CASSVILAGDYISYEQYF. The CDR3 DNA reads as TGTGCCAGCAGCGTCATACTAGCGGGGGACTATATCTCCTACGAGCAGTACTTC. The V call is TRBV9, the J call TRBJ2-7, with 11 bases matching TRBD2. J was trimmed by 0 bases and V by 2 bases; bases with no gene match: 10. The germline CDR1 and CDR2 sequences are SGDLS and YYNGEE. CDR3 size: 18 residues.

CDR3 bases: TGCGCCAGCAGCTTGGGCGGGGGAGGCACTGAAGCTTTCTTT. The encoded protein is CASSLGGGGTEAFF. V gene TRBV5-1 combines with J gene TRBJ1-1; D is possibly TRBD1 (5 bases). Germline assignment: CDR1 SGHRS and CDR2 YFSETQ. The CDR3 runs 14 residues. Trimming left V 0 bases short and J 4 bases short, with 10 bases between.

J is TRBJ2-7 and V is TRBV7-2; perhaps TRBD1 as D (6 bases). CDR3 size: 13 residues. V shed 3 bases and J shed 4 bases, with 10 bases lying between them. Germline V gene lookup returns CDR1 SGHTA and CDR2 FQGNSA. The CDR3 nucleotides are TGTGCCAGCAGCTTCGGACAGTTATACGAGCAGTACTTC. The encoded protein is CASSFGQLYEQYF.

This clone was recorded once. The V gene is TRBV13, the J gene TRBJ1-1, with TRBD1 matching over 7 bases. The CDR3 loop spans 17 amino acids. CDR1 is PRHDT, CDR2 FYEKMQ, per germline (reference sequence). V shed 1 base and J 6 bases; nucleotides not matched to a gene: 14. CDR3 coding DNA: TGTGCCAGCAGCTTAGTGGTGACAGGGATTCTAGTAGCTGAAGCTTTCTTT. This gives the protein CASSLVVTGILVAEAFF.

This chain links TRBV7-3 with TRBJ2-3; a weak D match, TRBD1 (5 bases). V lost 1 base, J lost 5 bases, and 16 bases lay in between. Germline CDR1 is SGHTA and CDR2 is FQGTGA. The CDR3 loop spans 16 amino acids. CDR3 sequence reads: CASSLSTAGQVDTQYF. Here the CDR3 DNA reads TGTGCCAGCAGCTTAAGTACCGCAGGGCAGGTAGATACGCAGTATTTT. Supplemented by reference TRBV7-3 and TRBJ2-3, the full variable domain reads GAGVSQTPSNKVTEKGKYVELRCDPISGHTALYWYRQSLGQGPEFLIYFQGTGAADDSGLPNDRFFAVRPEGSVSTLKIQRTERGDSAVYLCASSLSTAGQVDTQYFGPGTRLTVL.

V and J are TRBV11-2 and TRBJ1-4; 7 bases fit TRBD1. Germline trimming cut 4 bases from V and 5 bases from J; bases unmatched to any gene: 7. This CDR3 comprises 15 residues. Germline V CDR1 and CDR2: SGHAT, FQNNGV. As DNA, the CDR3 is TGTGCCAGCAGCTCAACAGGGGTTCCGAATGAAAAACTGTTTTTT. Translated, it gives CASSSTGVPNEKLFF.

V is TRBV9 and J is TRBJ1-2; D perhaps matches TRBD1 (5 bases). Trimming took 2 bases from V and 8 from J, leaving 10 bases between them. The V gene's germline CDR1 is SGDLS and CDR2 YYNGEE. This CDR3 region has 12 residues. CDR3 DNA: TGTGCCAGCAGCGTGGACATGGGAGGCTACACCTTC. Its protein product is CASSVDMGGYTF.

This clone was detected only once. The CDR3 nucleotides are TGTGCCAGCACTCTAAGGCAGGGGACATCAAACTATGGCTACACCTTC. Translated: CASTLRQGTSNYGYTF. The chain employs TRBV5-6 and TRBJ1-2, with D perhaps matching TRBD1 (6 bases). With 6 bases removed from V and 2 bases from J, the gap between germline ends came to 20 bases. The CDR3 runs to 16 residues. Germline assignment: CDR1 SGHDT and CDR2 YYEEEE.

This clone was detected only once. The chain joins TRBV7-2 to TRBJ2-1; D is ambiguous. CDR3 size: 15 residues. V was clipped by 4 bases and J by 0 bases, with 10 bases between them. CDR1 SGHTA and CDR2 FQGNSA come from the germline V gene. The CDR3 protein is CASSWLHNSYNEQFF. The CDR3 DNA reads as TGTGCCAGCAGCTGGTTGCACAACTCCTACAATGAGCAGTTCTTC.

The chain carries TRBV10-3 and TRBJ1-2, with 10 bases that match TRBD1. The CDR3 has 14 amino acids. Germline V CDR1 and CDR2: ENHRY, SYGVKD. Losses at the gene ends were 10 bases for V and 8 bases for J; bases not matched to a gene: 13. The CDR3 protein is CASTFGGQGSGYTF. In nucleotides, the CDR3 is TGTGCCAGCACGTTTGGGGGACAGGGGTCCGGCTACACCTTC.